This T cell receptor (beta chain) originates from a study of CD8 T cells in Susac syndrome. Across the whole study: Each patient with Susac syndrome, at the time of blood draw, was therapy-naive, on corticosteroids, or on intravenous immunoglobulin alone.

Germline values: CDR1 GTSNPN, CDR2 SVGIG (reference sequence). The V gene end was trimmed by 4 bases and the J gene end by 6 bases; junction bases not matched to a gene: 6. The CDR3 consists of 15 residues. After extraction with the RNeasy kit, about 0.45 to 1 ug of the RNA was reverse transcribed using random hexamers. The authors amplified TCR beta CDR3 across 54 Vbeta and 13 Jbeta using immunoSEQ multiplex PCR. Using its own MiXCR run on the immunoSEQ multiplex PCR reads, TCRdb lists one record per CDR3 protein. The sample has 210,000 or so distinct CDR3 sequences; about 94% are singletons. The receptor's source is a human donor with Susac syndrome. What was sequenced was CD4+ T cells from PBMCs. The chain has TRBV30 and TRBJ2-2, with 12 bases fitting TRBD2. CDR3 in DNA: TGTGCCTGGAAAAGACTAGCGGGGGAAGCCGGGGAGCTGTTTTTT. Residues: CAWKRLAGEAGELFF.